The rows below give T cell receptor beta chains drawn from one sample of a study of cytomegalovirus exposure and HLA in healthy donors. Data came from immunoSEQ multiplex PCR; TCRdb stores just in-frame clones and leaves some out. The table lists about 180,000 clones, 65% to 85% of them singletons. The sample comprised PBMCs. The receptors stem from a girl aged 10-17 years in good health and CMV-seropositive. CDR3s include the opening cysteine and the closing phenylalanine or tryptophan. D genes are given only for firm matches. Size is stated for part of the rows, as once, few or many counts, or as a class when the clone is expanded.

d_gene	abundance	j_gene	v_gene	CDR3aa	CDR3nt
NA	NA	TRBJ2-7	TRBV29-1	CSVGGQTYEQYF	TGCAGCGTGGGGGGACAGACCTACGAGCAGTACTTC
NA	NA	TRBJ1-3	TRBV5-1	CASSDREPSGGTIYF	TGCGCCAGCAGCGACCGGGAGCCCTCAGGCGGCACCATATATTTT
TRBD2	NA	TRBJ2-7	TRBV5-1	CASSFSPTSGRGEQYF	TGCGCCAGCAGCTTTTCACCGACTAGCGGGAGAGGCGAGCAGTACTTC
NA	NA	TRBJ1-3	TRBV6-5	CASSYSKGLGNTIYF	TGTGCCAGCAGTTACTCGAAGGGGCTTGGAAACACCATATATTTT
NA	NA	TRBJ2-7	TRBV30	CAWSPSGVHYEQYF	TGTGCCTGGAGTCCTTCGGGGGTGCACTACGAGCAGTACTTC
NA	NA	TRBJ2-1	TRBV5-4	CASSLKWREELFNEQFF	TGTGCCAGCAGCTTGAAATGGCGGGAAGAGCTGTTCAATGAGCAGTTCTTC
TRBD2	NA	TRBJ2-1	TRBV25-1	CASGLAGPYNEQFF	TGTGCCAGCGGCCTAGCGGGACCCTACAATGAGCAGTTCTTC
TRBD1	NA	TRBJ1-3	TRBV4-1	CASSQVPPDRGSGNTIYF	TGCGCCAGCAGCCAAGTCCCTCCGGACAGGGGTTCTGGAAACACCATATATTTT
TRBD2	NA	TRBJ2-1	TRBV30	CAWSGSSGRARSYNEQFF	TGTGCCTGGAGTGGATCTAGCGGGAGGGCCCGCTCCTACAATGAGCAGTTCTTC
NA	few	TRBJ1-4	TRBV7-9	CASSFNVDRYEKLFF	TGTGCCAGCAGCTTTAACGTGGACAGATATGAAAAACTGTTTTTT
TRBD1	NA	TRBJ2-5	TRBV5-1	CASCEFPGQGGETQYF	TGCGCCAGCTGCGAATTCCCGGGACAGGGAGGAGAGACCCAGTACTTC
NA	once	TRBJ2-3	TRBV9	CASSVPSTDTQYF	TGTGCCAGCAGCGTCCCTAGCACAGATACGCAGTATTTT
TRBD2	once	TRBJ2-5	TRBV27	CASSQRELETQYF	TGTGCCAGTTCTCAGCGGGAGTTGGAGACCCAGTACTTC
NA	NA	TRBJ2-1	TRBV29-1	CSVRFFHNEQFF	TGCAGCGTTCGGTTTTTCCACAATGAGCAGTTCTTC
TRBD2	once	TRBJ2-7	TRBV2	CASTPGLAGNYEQYF	TGTGCCAGCACCCCGGGACTAGCGGGAAACTACGAGCAGTACTTC
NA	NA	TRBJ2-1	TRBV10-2	CASSRSYNEQFF	TGCGCCAGTTCGCGCTCCTACAATGAGCAGTTCTTC
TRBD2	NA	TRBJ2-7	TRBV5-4	CASSSLAGGPGEQYF	TGTGCCAGCAGCTCCCTAGCGGGAGGGCCCGGCGAGCAGTACTTC
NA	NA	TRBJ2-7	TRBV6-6	CASSSAPLSEQYF	TGTGCCAGCAGTTCAGCGCCGCTGAGCGAGCAGTACTTC
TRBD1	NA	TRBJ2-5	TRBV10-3	CAISGGTGTETQYF	TGTGCCATCAGTGGGGGGACAGGCACAGAGACCCAGTACTTC
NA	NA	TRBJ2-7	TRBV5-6	CASSGETGPSEQYF	TGTGCCAGCAGCGGGGAGACCGGGCCTAGCGAGCAGTACTTC
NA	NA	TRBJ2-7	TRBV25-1	CASSEWGGTYEQYF	TGTGCCAGCAGTGAATGGGGCGGGACTTACGAGCAGTACTTC
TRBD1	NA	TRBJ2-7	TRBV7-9	CASSLGTGGSYEQYF	TGTGCCAGCAGCCTTGGGACAGGGGGCTCCTACGAGCAGTACTTC
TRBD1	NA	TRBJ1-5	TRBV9	CASSAGTGGFQPQHF	TGTGCCAGCAGCGCAGGGACAGGGGGCTTTCAGCCCCAGCATTTT
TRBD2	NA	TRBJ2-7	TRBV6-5	CASSLLSIWGGEQYF	TGTGCCAGCAGTTTGCTCTCCATCTGGGGGGGGGAGCAGTACTTC
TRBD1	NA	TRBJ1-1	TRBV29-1	CSVEVPHRGRSEAFF	TGCAGCGTTGAAGTGCCCCACAGGGGTAGGTCTGAAGCTTTCTTT
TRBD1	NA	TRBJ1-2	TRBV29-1	CSVGGTGATNYGYTF	TGCAGCGTTGGGGGGACAGGGGCTACTAACTATGGCTACACCTTC
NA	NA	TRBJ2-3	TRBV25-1	CASSLAGTDTQYF	TGTGCCAGCAGTTTAGCAGGCACAGATACGCAGTATTTT
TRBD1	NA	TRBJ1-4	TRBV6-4	CASSPDRGSEKLFF	TGTGCCAGCAGTCCTGACAGGGGGAGTGAAAAACTGTTTTTT
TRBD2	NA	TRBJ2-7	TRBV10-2	CASRGGRAGDEQYF	TGCGCCAGCCGGGGCGGGAGGGCCGGAGACGAGCAGTACTTC
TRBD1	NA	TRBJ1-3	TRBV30	CAWRGQGIGNTIYF	TGTGCCTGGAGGGGACAGGGAATTGGAAACACCATATATTTT
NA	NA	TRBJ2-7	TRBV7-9	CASSPTGRGYEQYF	TGTGCCAGCAGCCCTACAGGGCGGGGGTACGAGCAGTACTTC
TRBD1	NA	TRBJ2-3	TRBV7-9	CASSLARGSADTQYF	TGTGCCAGCAGCTTAGCCAGGGGGAGTGCAGATACGCAGTATTTT
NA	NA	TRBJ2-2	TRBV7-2	CASRDFNTGELFF	TGTGCCAGCAGGGACTTTAACACCGGGGAGCTGTTTTTT
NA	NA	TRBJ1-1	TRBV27	CASSLMGGTEAFF	TGTGCCAGCAGTTTAATGGGGGGCACTGAAGCTTTCTTT
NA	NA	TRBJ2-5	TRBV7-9	CASSGEKGTQYF	TGTGCCAGCAGCGGGGAGAAGGGGACCCAGTACTTC
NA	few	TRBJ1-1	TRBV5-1	CASSLGGTSEAFF	TGCGCCAGCAGCTTGGGAGGGACAAGTGAAGCTTTCTTT
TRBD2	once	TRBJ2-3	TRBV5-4	CASSLRLAGEGDTQYF	TGTGCCAGCAGCTTGCGGCTAGCGGGAGAGGGAGATACGCAGTATTTT
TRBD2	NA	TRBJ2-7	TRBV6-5	CASRKAGGTGYEQYF	TGTGCCAGCCGAAAAGCGGGGGGTACCGGGTACGAGCAGTACTTC
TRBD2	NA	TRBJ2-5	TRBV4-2	CASSWTSGKETQYF	TGTGCCAGTTCCTGGACTAGCGGCAAAGAGACCCAGTACTTC
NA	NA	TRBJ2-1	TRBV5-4	CASSVDSGPSYNEQFF	TGTGCCAGCAGCGTAGATAGCGGTCCCTCCTACAATGAGCAGTTCTTC
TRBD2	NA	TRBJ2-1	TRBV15	CATSRYRTSASSYNEQFF	TGTGCCACCAGCAGATACCGAACTAGCGCCAGCTCCTACAATGAGCAGTTCTTC